One and the same sample provided the 31 T cell receptor beta chains below, sequenced in a study of shared clonotypes between healthy human individuals. Repertoires were generated with immunoSEQ multiplex PCR, while TCRdb's copy carries only in-frame clones and drops some. The profile covers around 1.5 million clones, with around 98% appearing a single time and approximately 0.44% taken by the ten largest. Material for sequencing was naive CD4+ T cells sorted from blood. Subset specified: CD45RA+ positively selected. Every receptor here comes from a young man in good health.

The V call is TRBV30, the J call TRBJ2-5, with 7 positions matching TRBD1. Germline lookup yields CDR1 GTSNPN and CDR2 SVGIG (reference sequence). The ends lost 0 bases at V and 4 bases at J; junction bases unmatched: 8. The CDR3 sequence is 15 residues long. In DNA form, the CDR3 reads TGTGCCTGGAGTGTGTGGGACAGTCATATAGAGACCCAGTACTTC. Protein: CAWSVWDSHIETQYF.

The chain couples TRBV11-2 to TRBJ2-6; tentatively, D is TRBD2 (5 bases). The germline V gene encodes CDR1 SGHAT and CDR2 FQNNGV. The CDR3 covers 15 residues. The germline V and J ends were trimmed by 1 base and 4 bases, with 8 bases remaining between them. The CDR3 DNA sequence: TGTGCCAGCAGCTTAGTAGCGTCCGGGGCCAACGTCCTGACTTTC. Protein sequence: CASSLVASGANVLTF.

The J gene is TRBJ1-1, the V gene TRBV19; possibly TRBD1 for D (5 bases). The V gene's germline CDR1 is LNHDA and CDR2 SQIVND (reference sequence). Trimming left V 6 bases short and J 1 base short, with 9 bases between. This CDR3 has 13 residues. The CDR3 region is CASSNTGNTEAFF. CDR3 DNA sequence: TGTGCCAGTAGCAACACAGGGAACACTGAAGCTTTCTTT.

The V gene is TRBV2, the J gene TRBJ2-6; D gene unclear. Trimming took 1 base from V and 2 from J, leaving 9 bases between them. Germline lookup yields CDR1 SNHLY and CDR2 FYNNEI. This CDR3 is 16 amino acids long. The CDR3 nucleotides are TGTGCCAGCAGTGAAGGGGCCCGGCCTGGGGCCAACGTCCTGACTTTC. Protein: CASSEGARPGANVLTF.

The V and J genes are TRBV28 and TRBJ2-7; D perhaps matches TRBD2 (6 bases). Germline assignment: CDR1 MDHEN and CDR2 SYDVKM. V was trimmed by 4 bases and J by 3 bases, leaving 16 bases between them. The CDR3 is made up of 15 amino acids. CDR3 bases: TGTGCCAGCAGTTCCCCACCGATGGGGGGCTACGAGCAGTACTTC. This encodes CASSSPPMGGYEQYF.

This rearrangement joins TRBV10-2 to TRBJ2-1; 14 nucleotides match TRBD2. The CDR3 is made up of 15 amino acids. J was trimmed by 9 bases and V by 3 bases; bases with no gene match: 4. From germline, CDR1 is WSHSY and CDR2 SAAADI. The DNA for the CDR3 is TGCGCCAGCAGTGACGGGACTAGCGGGAGTGGTGAGCAGTTCTTC. This gives the protein CASSDGTSGSGEQFF.

This clone is a singleton in its sample. The gene calls are TRBV11-2 and TRBJ1-1; the D gene is possibly TRBD1 (5 bases). Trimming shortened V by 0 bases and J by 4 bases, and 9 bases separated the two germline ends. CDR3 length equals 14 residues. Germline loops: CDR1 SGHAT, CDR2 FQNNGV. As DNA, the CDR3 is TGTGCCAGCAGCTTAGAAAGGGGCAGCACTGAAGCTTTCTTT. Translation gives CASSLERGSTEAFF.

For this clone: The junction shows a germline mismatch at one end, possibly a read error. The rearrangement links TRBV7-7 to TRBJ2-5; 7 bases fit TRBD1. This CDR3 has 13 residues. CDR1 and CDR2 from the germline V gene are SSHAT and FNYEAQ (reference sequence). CDR3 DNA sequence: TGTGCTAGCAGCTTAGACAGGGAGCGGACCCAGTACTTC. This sequence encodes CASSLDRERTQYF. The full variable domain, rest sourced from reference TRBV7-7 and TRBJ2-5, is GAGVSQSPRYKVTKRGQDVTLRCDPISSHATLYWYQQALGQGPEFLTYFNYEAQPDKSGLPSDRFSAERPEGSISTLTIQRTEQRDSAMYRCASSLDRERTQYFGPGTRLLVL.

This sequence joins TRBV6-1 and TRBJ2-7; D may be TRBD1 (6 bases). Trimming removed 2 bases from V and 0 bases from J, with 17 bases in between. This CDR3 is 17 amino acids long. Germline V gene data show CDR1 as MNHNS and CDR2 as SASEGT. The CDR3 loop is CASSEYGMGQNSYEQYF. CDR3 DNA sequence: TGTGCCAGCAGTGAATATGGGATGGGACAAAACTCCTACGAGCAGTACTTC.

V usage is TRBV10-3 and J usage is TRBJ2-2; D gene ambiguous. Trimming took 7 bases from V and 5 from J, leaving 5 bases between them. The germline V gene encodes CDR1 ENHRY and CDR2 SYGVKD. This CDR3 has 11 amino acids. The CDR3: CAITVTGELFF. The CDR3 DNA sequence: TGTGCCATCACGGTGACCGGGGAGCTGTTTTTT.

The chain carries TRBV27 and TRBJ1-5; 7 bases agree with TRBD1. Unmatched junction bases numbered 3, after V lost 6 bases and J lost 4 bases. The CDR3 loop spans 13 amino acids. The germline CDR1 and CDR2 sequences are MNHEY and SMNVEV (reference sequence). The chain's CDR3 is CASRDRRNQPQHF. CDR3 sequence (DNA): TGTGCCAGCAGGGACAGGCGAAATCAGCCCCAGCATTTT.

The chain employs TRBV28 and TRBJ2-1; possibly TRBD1 for D (5 bases). Trimming removed 2 bases at V and 6 bases at J, with 8 bases between. The CDR3 runs 13 residues. The germline V gene has CDR1 MDHEN and CDR2 SYDVKM. CDR3 protein: CASSLDSFNEQFF. The CDR3 DNA reads TGTGCCAGCAGTTTAGACAGTTTCAATGAGCAGTTCTTC.

The V gene is TRBV7-9, the J gene TRBJ2-7; 8 bases align to TRBD1. The V gene's germline CDR1 is SEHNR and CDR2 FQNEAQ (reference sequence). V was pared by 5 bases and J by 2 bases, with 11 bases of the junction left unmatched. The CDR3 totals 16 residues. The DNA of the CDR3 is TGTGCCAGCAGCCCAGGACCGGGACAGGTGCCCTACGAGCAGTACTTC. Residues: CASSPGPGQVPYEQYF.

The chain couples TRBV4-1 to TRBJ2-5; 11 bases fit TRBD2. Trimming removed 2 bases from V and 5 bases from J; junction bases left unmatched: 10. CDR3 length: 17 residues. CDR1 and CDR2 from the germline V gene are MGHRA and YSYEKL. In DNA form, the CDR3 reads TGCGCCAGCAGCCAAAGACTAGCGGGGTCCCTCGTGGAGACCCAGTACTTC. Encoded protein: CASSQRLAGSLVETQYF.

The CDR3 region is CASRGQGSGQPQHF. The CDR3 DNA reads TGCGCCAGCAGAGGCCAGGGGTCGGGGCAGCCCCAGCATTTT. The chain links TRBV10-2 to TRBJ1-5; D might be TRBD1 (6 bases). The CDR3 totals 14 residues. Germline CDR1 and CDR2: WSHSY and SAAADI. V was pared by 6 bases and J by 7 bases, with 16 bases between.

The J gene is TRBJ1-2, the V gene TRBV19; 8 bases fit TRBD1. The germline V gene encodes CDR1 LNHDA and CDR2 SQIVND (reference sequence). CDR3 length: 13 residues. V lost 7 bases, J lost 6 bases, and 7 bases stayed unmatched. DNA of the CDR3: TGTGCCAGTACTCAGGACAGGGTCCATGGCTACACCTTC. Amino acids: CASTQDRVHGYTF.

CDR3: CASSLGGTGTDGANVLTF. The CDR3 nucleotides are TGCGCCAGCAGCTTGGGAGGGACGGGTACTGATGGGGCCAACGTCCTGACTTTC. The chain carries TRBV5-1 and TRBJ2-6, with D perhaps assigned TRBD1 or TRBD2 (5 bases each). The CDR3 is 18 amino acids. The V and J ends lost 0 bases and 3 bases respectively, with 16 bases between them. Germline values: CDR1 SGHRS, CDR2 YFSETQ.

This rearrangement joins TRBV28 to TRBJ2-7, with 8 positions matching TRBD1. V shed 3 bases and J 5 bases; nucleotides not matched to a gene: 12. CDR3 length: 16 residues. In germline, CDR1 is MDHEN, CDR2 SYDVKM. CDR3 region: CASSLTHGTGDNEQYF. For the CDR3, the DNA is TGTGCCAGCAGTTTGACCCACGGGACAGGTGATAACGAGCAGTACTTC.

This chain joins TRBV4-3 and TRBJ2-7, with D perhaps matching TRBD2 (5 bases). Germline CDR1 LGHNA, CDR2 YSLEER. This CDR3 comprises 14 residues. Trimming took off 0 bases at V and 10 bases at J, with 16 bases between the two ends. The CDR3 reads CASSQERFRTQQYF. The CDR3 DNA is TGCGCCAGCAGCCAAGAGAGGTTCCGGACTCAACAGTACTTC.

This chain uses TRBV5-1 with TRBJ2-5, with 10 bases matching TRBD2. Germline CDR1 is SGHRS and CDR2 is YFSETQ. Germline trimming cut 4 bases from V and 2 bases from J; bases unmatched to any gene: 8. The CDR3 is 16 amino acids. The CDR3 loop reads CASSHLIAGGQETQYF. CDR3 in DNA: TGCGCCAGCAGCCACCTCATAGCGGGAGGTCAAGAGACCCAGTACTTC. Full variable domain (rest looked up from reference TRBV5-1 and TRBJ2-5): KAGVTQTPRYLIKTRGQQVTLSCSPISGHRSVSWYQQTPGQGLQFLFEYFSETQRNKGNFPGRFSGRQFSNSRSEMNVSTLELGDSALYLCASSHLIAGGQETQYFGPGTRLLVL.

V and J are TRBV5-6 and TRBJ1-5; D not resolved. Trimming cost V 4 bases and J 7 bases, with 9 bases left between them. The length of the CDR3 is 12 residues. Germline V gene data show CDR1 as SGHDT and CDR2 as YYEEEE. The CDR3 sequence: CASSQGLQPQHF. The CDR3 coding sequence is TGTGCCAGCAGCCAAGGACTGCAGCCCCAGCATTTT.

The genes are TRBV7-8 and TRBJ1-1, with D perhaps TRBD1 (5 bases). V was clipped by 0 bases and J by 4 bases, with 12 bases between them. The CDR3 runs to 15 residues. Germline assignment: CDR1 SGHVS and CDR2 FQNEAQ. CDR3 bases: TGTGCCAGCAGCTTAGCGGCTAACAGGTTCACTGAAGCTTTCTTT. As protein: CASSLAANRFTEAFF.

The gene calls are TRBV27 and TRBJ1-1, with TRBD1 as a possible D gene (6 bases). Deletions cut 1 base from V and 4 bases from J, with 16 bases between. CDR1 MNHEY and CDR2 SMNVEV come from the germline V gene (reference sequence). The CDR3 covers 16 residues. CDR3 DNA sequence: TGTGCCAGCAGTTTATATCGTGCAGGGGAACTCACTGAAGCTTTCTTT. Amino acid sequence: CASSLYRAGELTEAFF.

V usage is TRBV7-6 and J usage is TRBJ2-5, with TRBD2 identical over 10 bases. Germline assignment: CDR1 SGHVS and CDR2 FNYEAQ. This CDR3 has 17 amino acids. The V segment lost 5 bases and the J segment 2 bases; nucleotides outside the gene matches: 11. CDR3 residues: CASSKNGLAVLQETQYF. CDR3 in DNA: TGTGCCAGCAGCAAAAACGGACTAGCGGTTCTTCAAGAGACCCAGTACTTC.

The CDR3 DNA reads TGTGCCAGTAGTATGGCGTTCAGTCGGTACAATGAGCAGTTCTTC. Translation: CASSMAFSRYNEQFF. This chain connects TRBV19 to TRBJ2-1; D gene unclear. Trimming took 3 bases from V and 4 from J, leaving 13 bases between them. CDR3 length: 15 amino acids. The V gene's germline CDR1 is LNHDA and CDR2 SQIVND (reference sequence). Full variable domain (remainder filled in from reference TRBV19 and TRBJ2-1): DGGITQSPKYLFRKEGQNVTLSCEQNLNHDAMYWYRQDPGQGLRLIYYSQIVNDFQKGDIAEGYSVSREKKESFPLTVTSAQKNPTAFYLCASSMAFSRYNEQFFGPGTRLTVL.

The chain carries TRBV25-1 and TRBJ2-1, with TRBD1 as a possible D gene (5 bases). The CDR3 loop spans 15 amino acids. Germline CDR1 is MGHDK and CDR2 is SYGVNS. Trimming left V 3 bases short and J 4 bases short, with 13 bases between. In DNA form, the CDR3 reads TGTGCCAGCAGTGACCCAGGGTTGGGATACAATGAGCAGTTCTTC. Its translation is CASSDPGLGYNEQFF.

J is TRBJ1-5 and V is TRBV7-2, with 10 bases identical to TRBD1. The germline V gene has CDR1 SGHTA and CDR2 FQGNSA. V lost 1 base to trimming and J lost 6 bases; unmatched junction nucleotides: 12. The CDR3 is 18 residues long. The DNA of the CDR3 is TGTGCCAGCAGCTTAGGTATCCTTGGGACAGGGGTTGTTCAGCCCCAGCATTTT. This translates into CASSLGILGTGVVQPQHF.

The rearrangement joins TRBV5-4 to TRBJ2-7, with D tentatively TRBD1 or TRBD2 (6 bases each). Deletions cut 7 bases from V and 3 bases from J, with 17 bases between. This CDR3 comprises 14 residues. Germline values: CDR1 SGHNT, CDR2 YYREEE (reference sequence). The CDR3 nucleotides are TGTGCCAGCGCCCCGGGGGCAGGGGACTACGAGCAGTACTTC. It is translated as CASAPGAGDYEQYF.

V and J are TRBV18 and TRBJ2-1, with D possibly matching TRBD2 (6 bases). Germline V gene sequence: CDR1 KGHSH, CDR2 LQKENI. The CDR3 is 16 residues long. Trimming cost V 1 base and J 7 bases, with 17 bases left between them. CDR3 sequence reads: CASSPLATTGENEQFF. The CDR3, as DNA: TGTGCCAGCTCACCACTAGCGACGACGGGAGAGAATGAGCAGTTCTTC. The full variable domain, completed using reference TRBV18 and TRBJ2-1, is NAGVMQNPRHLVRRRGQEARLRCSPMKGHSHVYWYRQLPEEGLKFMVYLQKENIIDESGMPKERFSAEFPKEGPSILRIQQVVRGDSAAYFCASSPLATTGENEQFFGPGTRLTVL.

This sequence joins TRBV30 and TRBJ2-3; TRBD2 matches 7 bases. The germline V gene has CDR1 GTSNPN and CDR2 SVGIG (reference sequence). V lost 3 bases, J lost 11 bases, and 5 bases stayed unmatched. This CDR3 is 11 amino acids long. CDR3 protein: CAWRREREQYF. The CDR3 nucleotides read TGTGCCTGGAGGAGGGAGCGGGAGCAGTATTTT.

The rearrangement links TRBV5-8 to TRBJ2-1, with a tentative D call TRBD1 (5 bases). Germline values: CDR1 SGHTS, CDR2 YDEGEE. Trimming took off 5 bases at V and 0 bases at J, with 15 bases between the two ends. The CDR3 consists of 16 residues. CDR3 coding DNA: TGTGCCAGCAGGTCTCGACAGTCCCACTCCTACAATGAGCAGTTCTTC. It yields the protein CASRSRQSHSYNEQFF.